Following are 11 T cell receptor beta chains from one sample sequenced in a study of identical twins (dated by TCRdb to the mid-2010s). Libraries were constructed by 5' RACE. The data were produced on an Illumina HiSeq 2000. TCRdb redid the processing of the public reads, applying fastp at Q25 and MiXCR, and retained in-frame beta chains. CDR3 protein duplicates are merged, each entry listing the most common genes and DNA. The table for this sample lists 500,000 to 600,000 distinct CDR3 sequences; around 20% of them were counted only once. The top ten clones comprise about 0.91% of the sample. This sample also appeared in a second study, on T cells expressing NK-cell markers.

Sequenced input: CD4+ T cells sorted from blood. The receptors derive from a woman aged 18-30 years in good health.

V usage is TRBV20-1 and J usage is TRBJ2-1, with 8 bases identical to TRBD2. J lost 4 bases, V lost 3 bases, and 20 bases had no gene match. Germline V gene data show CDR1 as DFQATT and CDR2 as SNEGSKA (reference sequence). CDR3 length: 19 residues. CDR3 protein: CSARAPGSGTRSGYNEQFF. The CDR3 coding sequence is TGCAGTGCTAGGGCCCCGGGTAGCGGGACTCGGTCCGGATACAATGAGCAGTTCTTC.

V usage is TRBV19 and J usage is TRBJ1-1; TRBD1 matches at 10 bases. Trimming removed 4 bases from V and 11 bases from J; junction bases left unmatched: 4. Looked up from germline, CDR1 is LNHDA and CDR2 is SQIVND (reference sequence). This CDR3 comprises 12 residues. CDR3 nucleotides: TGTGCCAGTAGTACCCGACAGGGGGCGGCTTTCTTT. Translated: CASSTRQGAAFF.

J is TRBJ2-7 and V is TRBV14; TRBD2 is a possible D gene (5 bases). The CDR3 covers 13 residues. Germline lookup yields CDR1 SGHDN and CDR2 FVKESK. The V end was cut by 4 bases, the J end by 5 bases, with 12 bases between. This CDR3 reads CASSLQDGDEQYF. Here the CDR3 DNA reads TGTGCCAGCAGCCTACAAGACGGGGACGAGCAGTACTTC.

This clonotype has a handful of counts. V gene TRBV10-3 combines with J gene TRBJ2-1; D may be TRBD1 or TRBD2 (5 bases each). This CDR3 is 15 amino acids long. Germline CDR1 and CDR2: ENHRY and SYGVKD. The V gene lost 8 bases and the J gene lost 3 bases, with 17 bases spanning the gap. The CDR3 DNA follows: TGTGCCATCCGACCACTAGGGGCAAACTACAATGAGCAGTTCTTC. As protein: CAIRPLGANYNEQFF.

The chain joins TRBV5-1 to TRBJ2-7; no clear D. Trimming removed 0 bases from V and 7 bases from J, with 17 bases in between. Germline lookup yields CDR1 SGHRS and CDR2 YFSETQ. This CDR3 contains 15 residues. The CDR3 coding sequence is TGCGCCAGCAGCTTGGGGTGGGATTTTATGGGGGAGCAGTACTTC. It translates to CASSLGWDFMGEQYF.

The CDR3 reads CASSHLTPLAANVLTF. The CDR3 DNA reads as TGTGCCAGCAGTCACCTAACACCCCTGGCGGCCAACGTCCTGACTTTC. The chain employs TRBV6-5 and TRBJ2-6, with no clear D. Between the trimmed V and J ends, which lost 5 bases and 6 bases, there was a span of 17 bases. CDR1 and CDR2 (germline): MNHEY, SVGAGI. This CDR3 region has 16 residues.

This clonotype has ten or more counts. This chain connects TRBV10-3 to TRBJ2-1, with 8 bases aligning to TRBD2. The CDR3 loop spans 15 amino acids. V was pared by 0 bases and J by 12 bases, with 10 bases of the junction left unmatched. CDR1 and CDR2 from the germline V gene are ENHRY and SYGVKD. CDR3 DNA: TGTGCCATCAGTGAGTCCGGGACTAGAGGCATCCGGCAGTTCTTC. This codes for CAISESGTRGIRQFF.

The V and J genes are TRBV20-1 and TRBJ2-7, with D possibly matching TRBD1 (5 bases). Trimming stripped 6 bases from V and 3 bases from J, with 12 bases between. The length of the CDR3 is 12 residues. The germline CDR1 and CDR2 sequences are DFQATT and SNEGSKA (reference sequence). The DNA for the CDR3 is TGCAGTGCCGGATCGACAGTCTACGAGCAGTACTTC. It codes for CSAGSTVYEQYF.

This chain links TRBV27 with TRBJ2-1; 9 nucleotides align to TRBD2. CDR1 and CDR2 (germline): MNHEY, SMNVEV (reference sequence). J lost 3 bases, V lost 1 base, and 7 bases had no gene match. The CDR3 has 17 residues. The CDR3 DNA sequence: TGTGCCAGCAGTTTATGGTGGAGGACTAGCGACTACAATGAGCAGTTCTTC. Its protein is CASSLWWRTSDYNEQFF.

In its sample, this clonotype was seen a few times. V and J are TRBV20-1 and TRBJ1-1, with 10 bases lining up with TRBD1. Germline assignment: CDR1 DFQATT and CDR2 SNEGSKA (reference sequence). This CDR3 comprises 13 residues. The ends lost 6 bases at V and 6 bases at J; junction bases unmatched: 7. The CDR3 loop reads CSAPDRGSAEAFF. The CDR3 nucleotides read TGCAGTGCCCCGGACAGGGGGTCGGCTGAAGCTTTCTTT.

This clonotype was recorded a few times. The chain joins TRBV20-1 to TRBJ2-3; maybe TRBD1 (5 bases). The CDR3 covers 12 residues. Per germline, CDR1 DFQATT and CDR2 SNEGSKA (reference sequence). V was shortened by 1 base and J by 7 bases, with 9 bases between the two germline ends. The CDR3 nucleotides are TGCAGTGCTAGAGGGGGCGCGAATACGCAGTATTTT. Amino acids: CSARGGANTQYF.